The clone carrying this TCR gamma chain occurred a few times. Its specificity is not known. The junction shows a germline mismatch at one end, possibly a read error. Between roughly 97% and 99.6% of sorted thymocytes were Vdelta1+. Sequences come from RNA converted to cDNA by reverse transcription. Multiplex PCR used pooled V-gene forward primers and a constant-region reverse primer to amplify CDR3s. With CATT, TCRdb re-called clones from the multiplex PCR reads. The sample holds tens of thousands of gamma-chain clones, approximately 13% seen once. These data belong to a study of Vδ1+ human thymocytes. Study outcomes and limitations: TRD repertoires were essentially private, unlike widely shared TRG clonotypes. Despite high sort purity, roughly 20% of thymic T cell receptor delta sequences were Vdelta2. Highly polyclonal TRG and TRD repertoires with Gaussian CDR3 length distributions appeared in thymus. The authors advised highly purified populations and single-cell validation.

CDR3 length: 13 amino acids. Germline CDR1 reads VTNTFY; CDR2 reads YDVSTARD (reference sequence). The specimen was Vdelta1+ gamma-delta thymocytes from the thymus. Specified subset: FACS-sorted CD3+ TCRalphabeta- TCRVdelta1+ TCRVdelta2- thymocytes. The source is a child under two years old who had congenital heart surgery. The rearrangement joins TRGV3 to TRGJ1 or TRGJ2. This chain's CDR3 is CATWDRRPYKKLF. The DNA for the CDR3 is TGTGCCACCTGGGACAGGCGTCCCTATAAGAAACTCTTC.